This TCR beta chain was identified during a study of shared clonotypes between healthy human individuals. Repertoires were generated with immunoSEQ multiplex PCR, while TCRdb's copy carries only in-frame clones and drops some. The sample holds fewer than 700,000 clones; approximately 95% are singletons and the top ten take 0.11%. CD45RO-negative cells were positively selected for CCR7, leaving out terminally differentiated effector memory CD45RA+ cells. The V end lost 6 bases, the J end lost 0 bases, and 3 bases lay between the germline ends. The CDR3 totals 11 residues. Germline V gene data show CDR1 as SGHRS and CDR2 as YFSETQ.

This chain joins TRBV5-1 and TRBJ2-5; D uncertain. This TCR was recovered from a woman in her twenties or thirties in good health. The source material was naive CD8+ T cells sorted from blood. CDR3 nucleotides: TGCGCCAGCATCGACCAAGAGACCCAGTACTTC. Residues: CASIDQETQYF.